The 8 T cell receptor beta chains given below trace back to one sample, sequenced in a study of cytomegalovirus exposure and HLA in healthy donors. Both 60 Vbeta primers and 13 Jbeta primers went into the PCR. Here immunoSEQ multiplex PCR was the method, and the copy in TCRdb shows in-frame clones only, minus some. The sample records approximately 160,000 clones, around 66% being singletons. Sequenced sample: PBMCs. The receptors come from a young woman in good health and CMV-seropositive.

This clone showed up just once. The chain recombines TRBV5-1 with TRBJ2-5; D remains ambiguous. V was shortened by 1 base and J by 7 bases, with 8 bases between the two germline ends. Germline V gene data show CDR1 as SGHRS and CDR2 as YFSETQ. The CDR3 is 12 amino acids. The CDR3 DNA follows: TGCGCCAGCAGCTTGAACTACGGGACCCAGTACTTC. Encoded protein: CASSLNYGTQYF.

The rearrangement links TRBV19 to TRBJ1-2, with 9 nucleotides matching TRBD1. The germline CDR1 and CDR2 sequences are LNHDA and SQIVND (reference sequence). This CDR3 has 14 amino acids. With 5 bases clipped from V and 7 bases from J, the junction kept 8 bases outside the gene matches. CDR3 in amino acids: CASSFRGQGSGYTF. The CDR3 DNA reads TGTGCCAGTAGTTTCCGGGGACAGGGCTCTGGCTACACCTTC.

This clone was seen only a few times. The V gene is TRBV5-1, the J gene TRBJ1-3, with 7 bases identical to TRBD1. Germline lookup yields CDR1 SGHRS and CDR2 YFSETQ. After removal of 4 bases from V and 0 bases from J, the junction contained 7 bases not matched to a gene. CDR3 length: 16 amino acids. This CDR3 is CASSAGQVLSGNTIYF. CDR3 coding DNA: TGCGCCAGCAGCGCCGGACAGGTCCTCTCTGGAAACACCATATATTTT.

The chain combines TRBV27 with TRBJ2-2, with D possibly being TRBD1 (6 bases). Germline loops: CDR1 MNHEY, CDR2 SMNVEV (reference sequence). V lost 5 bases and J 4 bases, leaving 11 bases between the germline ends. CDR3 length: 14 residues. The CDR3 sequence is CASSPRTATGELFF. CDR3 nucleotide sequence: TGTGCCAGCAGTCCTCGGACAGCCACCGGGGAGCTGTTTTTT.

The chain recombines TRBV27 with TRBJ2-5; 7 bases align to TRBD1. The V segment lost 2 bases and the J segment 5 bases; nucleotides outside the gene matches: 5. CDR1 MNHEY and CDR2 SMNVEV come from the germline V gene (reference sequence). The CDR3 spans 14 residues. The CDR3: CASSLNRGWETQYF. The CDR3 coding sequence is TGTGCCAGCAGTTTAAACAGGGGATGGGAGACCCAGTACTTC.

The V gene is TRBV5-5, the J gene TRBJ1-2; D might be TRBD1 (6 bases). The V gene's germline CDR1 is SGHKS and CDR2 YYEKEE (reference sequence). The CDR3 is 16 residues long. Trimming shortened V by 0 bases and J by 8 bases, and 20 bases separated the two germline ends. For the CDR3, the DNA is TGTGCCAGCAGCTTGGCCCCCCCGTCCGGGGGGCGCGGCTACACCTTC. This gives the protein CASSLAPPSGGRGYTF.

The J gene is TRBJ1-2, the V gene TRBV5-1; the D gene is possibly TRBD1 (5 bases). The CDR3 loop spans 15 amino acids. Germline-derived CDR1 and CDR2 are SGHRS and YFSETQ. V was pared by 0 bases and J by 5 bases, with 14 bases between. The CDR3 loop is CASSLVGLEGYGYTF. For the CDR3, the DNA is TGCGCCAGCAGCTTGGTCGGTCTGGAGGGGTATGGCTACACCTTC.

This clone occurred a few times. The rearrangement uses TRBV27 and TRBJ2-7, with a weak D call TRBD1 (5 bases). Germline-derived CDR1 and CDR2 are MNHEY and SMNVEV (reference sequence). CDR3 length: 11 residues. The germline V and J ends were trimmed by 5 bases and 6 bases, with 8 bases remaining between them. The CDR3 is CASSGRGEQYF. For the CDR3, the DNA is TGTGCCAGCAGTGGAAGGGGCGAGCAGTACTTC.